This TCR beta chain was identified during a study of blood T cell repertoires in COVID-19. Study in general: Researchers got acute and convalescent COVID-19 samples from the United States, Italy and Spain. Sources were T cells, B-cell-depleted T cells, or PBMCs; the material itself was cDNA or gDNA.

In the authors' methods: The assay estimated nucleated cells by amplifying reference gene primers. Only in-frame clones appear in the TCRdb table, and some are missing; sequencing was by immunoSEQ multiplex PCR. The D gene and trimming were derived from the DNA, and the V and J assignments and clone size from that table. There are fewer than 70,000 clones in the sample; approximately 82% occur only once, and about 6% lies in the top ten. With 2 bases removed from V and 1 base from J, the gap between germline ends came to 8 bases. Germline V gene sequence: CDR1 MDHEN, CDR2 SYDVKM. This CDR3 contains 14 residues.

The chain uses TRBV28 and TRBJ1-1; no firm D call. The sequencing sample was made of peripheral blood. The clonotype comes from an older woman with acute or convalescent COVID-19. CDR3 bases: TGTGCCAGCAGTTTAAGGCCAGGGAACACTGAAGCTTTCTTT. This translates into CASSLRPGNTEAFF. Full variable domain (outside the CDR3, taken from reference TRBV28 and TRBJ1-1): DVKVTQSSRYLVKRTGEKVFLECVQDMDHENMFWYRQDPGLGLRLIYFSYDVKMKEKGDIPEGYSVSREKKERFSLILESASTNQTSMYLCASSLRPGNTEAFFGQGTRLTVV.